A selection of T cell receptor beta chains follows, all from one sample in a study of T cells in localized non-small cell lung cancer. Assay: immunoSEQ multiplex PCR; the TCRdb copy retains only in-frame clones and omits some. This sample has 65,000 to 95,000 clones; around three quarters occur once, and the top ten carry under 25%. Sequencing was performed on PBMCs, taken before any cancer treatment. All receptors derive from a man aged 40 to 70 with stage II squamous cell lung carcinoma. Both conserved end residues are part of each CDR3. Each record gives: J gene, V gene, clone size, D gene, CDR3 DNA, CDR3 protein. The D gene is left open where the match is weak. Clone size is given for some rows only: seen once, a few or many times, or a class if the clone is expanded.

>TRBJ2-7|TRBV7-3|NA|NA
TGTGCCAGCAGCAAACAGTGGAGCCCTACCTACGAGCAGTACTTC
CASSKQWSPTYEQYF
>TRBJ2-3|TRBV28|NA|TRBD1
TGTGCCAGCAGTTTATTGAGATTGTGGGACAGCGGCACAGATACGCAGTATTTT
CASSLLRLWDSGTDTQYF
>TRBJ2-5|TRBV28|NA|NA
TGTGCCAGCAGTTTATCAGGCCGGCTAGAGACCCAGTACTTC
CASSLSGRLETQYF
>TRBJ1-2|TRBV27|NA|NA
TGTGCCAGCAGGGTGAACCGGGGGGACTATGGCTACACCTTC
CASRVNRGDYGYTF
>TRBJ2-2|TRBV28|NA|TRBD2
TGTGCCAGCAGCCATACGGCGGGAGCGAACTGGCGACACACCGGGGAGCTGTTTTTT
CASSHTAGANWRHTGELFF
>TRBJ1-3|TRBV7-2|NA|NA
TGTGCCAGCAGCTTAGGGTCCCGGGGCGGAGGAAACACCATATATTTT
CASSLGSRGGGNTIYF
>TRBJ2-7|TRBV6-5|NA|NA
TGTGCCAGCAGAGAGGATAGGGGAAACTACGAGCAGTACTTC
CASREDRGNYEQYF
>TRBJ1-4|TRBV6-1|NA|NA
TGTGCCAGCAGTGATGGGGGTTTGGATGAAAAACTGTTTTTT
CASSDGGLDEKLFF
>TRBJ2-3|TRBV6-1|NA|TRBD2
TGTGCCAGCAGTGGGACTAGCGGGGGCCGGGGGAATACGCAGTATTTT
CASSGTSGGRGNTQYF
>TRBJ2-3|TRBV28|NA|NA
TGTGCCAGCAGCCAGGGCGGGGTAGATACGCAGTATTTT
CASSQGGVDTQYF
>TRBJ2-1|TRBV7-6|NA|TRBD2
TGTGCCAGCAGCTATGGACTAGCCGAGGCGGGATACAATGAGCAGTTCTTC
CASSYGLAEAGYNEQFF
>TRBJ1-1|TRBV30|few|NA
TGTGCCTGGATAGGGGCTGGGAACACTGAAGCTTTCTTT
CAWIGAGNTEAFF
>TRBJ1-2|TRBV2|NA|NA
TGTGCCAGCAGCGTCGACAGAACCCACCACGGCTACACCTTC
CASSVDRTHHGYTF
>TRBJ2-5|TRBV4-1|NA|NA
TGCGCCAGCAGCCAAATACAGGGCGGCGGAGAGACCCAGTACTTC
CASSQIQGGGETQYF
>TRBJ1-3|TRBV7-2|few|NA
TGTGCCAGCAGCTTAGATGGGGCTGGAAACACCATATATTTT
CASSLDGAGNTIYF
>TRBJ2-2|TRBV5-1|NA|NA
TGCGCCAGCGCAGACAGGACGAACACCGGGGAGCTGTTTTTT
CASADRTNTGELFF
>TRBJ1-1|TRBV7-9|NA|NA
TGTGCCAGCAGCTTAGCAGGGGCGTACACTGAAGCTTTCTTT
CASSLAGAYTEAFF
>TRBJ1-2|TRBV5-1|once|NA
TGCGCCAGCAGCGGAGGACAGATCGGGGGCATTGGCTATGGCTACACCTTC
CASSGGQIGGIGYGYTF
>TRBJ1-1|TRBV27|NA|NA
TGTGCCAGCAGTCAGACAGGGAACACTGAAGCTTTCTTT
CASSQTGNTEAFF
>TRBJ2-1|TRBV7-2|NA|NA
TGTGCCAGCAGCTTAGGTAGAAGCGCCTTGGGAGAGCAGTTCTTC
CASSLGRSALGEQFF
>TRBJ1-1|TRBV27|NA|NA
TGTGCCAGCAGTCCCTCGGTGGGAGTTAACACTGAAGCTTTCTTT
CASSPSVGVNTEAFF
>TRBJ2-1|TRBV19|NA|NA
TGTGCCAGTATGGGGTTCACGGGAAACCTTTACAATGAGCAGTTCTTC
CASMGFTGNLYNEQFF
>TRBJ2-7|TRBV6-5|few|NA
TGTGCCAGCAGTTCCCCAGGGCGAGGTATCTACGAGCAGTACTTC
CASSSPGRGIYEQYF
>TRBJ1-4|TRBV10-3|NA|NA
TGTGCCATCAGCCAGGGGACAACTAATGAAAAACTGTTTTTT
CAISQGTTNEKLFF
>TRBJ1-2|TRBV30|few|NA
TGTGCCTGGAAGCCAGGGACAAATTACTATGGCTACACCTTC
CAWKPGTNYYGYTF
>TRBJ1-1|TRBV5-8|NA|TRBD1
TGTGCCAGCAGCTTTATGGACAGGATGAACACTGAAGCTTTCTTT
CASSFMDRMNTEAFF
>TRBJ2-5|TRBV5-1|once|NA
TGCGCCAGCAGCTTTGGAGGGGGCGAAGAGACCCAGTACTTC
CASSFGGGEETQYF
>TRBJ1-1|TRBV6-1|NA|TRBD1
TGTGCCAGCAGTCAGGACAGGGGCGACACTGAAGCTTTCTTT
CASSQDRGDTEAFF
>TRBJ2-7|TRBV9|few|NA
TGTGCCAGCAGCGTACAACAGTCTCTGCTGTACGAGCAGTACTTC
CASSVQQSLLYEQYF
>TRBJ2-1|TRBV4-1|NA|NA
TGCGCCAGCAGCCAAGCTTCGAGCAATGAGCAGTTCTTC
CASSQASSNEQFF
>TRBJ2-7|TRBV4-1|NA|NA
TGCGCCAGCAGCCTCGGGGTGGGACCCTACTACGAGCAGTACTTC
CASSLGVGPYYEQYF
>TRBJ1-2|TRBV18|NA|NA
TGTGCCAGCTCGAAGGAGAAGGCCGTGAACTATGGCTACACCTTC
CASSKEKAVNYGYTF
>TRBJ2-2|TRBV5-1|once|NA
TGCGCCAGCAGCTTGTCCCAGGGCGGGACCGGGGAGCTGTTTTTT
CASSLSQGGTGELFF
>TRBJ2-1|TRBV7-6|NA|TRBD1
TGTGCCAGCAGCTTAATCCCGGACAGGGCGTACAATGAGCAGTTCTTC
CASSLIPDRAYNEQFF
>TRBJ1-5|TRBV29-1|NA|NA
TGCAGCGTTCGCGGGGGGGGTAGCAATCAGCCCCAGCATTTT
CSVRGGGSNQPQHF
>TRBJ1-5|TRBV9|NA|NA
TGTGCCAGCAGCGTACCACCGGGGGGGGGACCAGATAGCAATCAGCCCCAGCATTTT
CASSVPPGGGPDSNQPQHF
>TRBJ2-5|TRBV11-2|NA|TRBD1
TGTGCCAGCAGCTTAGGCGACAGGGCTATCGGCACCCAGTACTTC
CASSLGDRAIGTQYF
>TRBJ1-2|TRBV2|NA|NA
TGTGCCAGCACTGGGGAGGCACCCTATGGCTACACCTTC
CASTGEAPYGYTF
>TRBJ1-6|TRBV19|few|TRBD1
TGTGCCAGTAGTCCGGGACAGTGGTATTCACCCCTCCACTTT
CASSPGQWYSPLHF
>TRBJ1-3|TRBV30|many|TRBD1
TGTGCCTGGAGTTCTCTAACAGGGGACTTCTCTGGAAACACCATATATTTT
CAWSSLTGDFSGNTIYF
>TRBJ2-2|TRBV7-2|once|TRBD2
TGTGCCAGCAGCTCCCCGGGACTAGCGGGGGTCACCGGGGAGCTGTTTTTT
CASSSPGLAGVTGELFF
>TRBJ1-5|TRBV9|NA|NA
TGTGCCAGCACCGTGGATGGGGGTTTCAATCAGCCCCAGCATTTT
CASTVDGGFNQPQHF
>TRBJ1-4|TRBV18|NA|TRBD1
TGTGCCAGCTCATCCGGACAGGGTGGTGAAAAACTGTTTTTT
CASSSGQGGEKLFF
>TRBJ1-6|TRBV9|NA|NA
TGTGCCAGCAGCGTAGGACCTGGTTCACCCCTCCACTTT
CASSVGPGSPLHF
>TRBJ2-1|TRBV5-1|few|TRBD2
TGCGCCAGCTCCCTCCCGGGGGGGGACTGGACTAGCGGGAGGATAAGCTCCTACAATGAGCAGTTCTTC
CASSLPGGDWTSGRISSYNEQFF
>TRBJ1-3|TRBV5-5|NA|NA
TGTGCCAGCAGCTTGTATCCCGGAGGGGGAGGAAACACCATATATTTT
CASSLYPGGGGNTIYF
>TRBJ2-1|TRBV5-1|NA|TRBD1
TGCGCCAGCAGCTCCTCGGGACAGGGCTACAATGAGCAGTTCTTC
CASSSSGQGYNEQFF
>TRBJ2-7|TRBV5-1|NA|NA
TGCGCCAGCAGCTTTGGGGGCCGTGGACAGACAATCAGGGCCTACGAGCAGTACTTC
CASSFGGRGQTIRAYEQYF